The clone carrying this TCR beta chain was detected a few times. As yet, its antigen is unknown. The sample comes from a study of beta chain features in type 1 diabetes. The investigators reverse transcribed all of the isolated RNA, so they sequenced expressed TCRB transcripts. Clones were sequenced by immunoSEQ multiplex PCR, and TCRdb holds only the in-frame ones, with some missing. Counted here are 600,000 or so clones, over 12% occurring once; the ten biggest clones make up just under 0.04%. Study results and limitations: TCRB CDR3 length was moderately but significantly reduced in all four CD4+ subsets of Type 1 diabetes patients. Naive, central memory and Treg TCRB repertoires seemed to resemble each other more closely in patients than they did in healthy donors.

CDR3 length: 16 residues. V was cut by 3 bases and J by 7 bases, with 19 bases left in between. Germline CDR1 and CDR2: MGHRA and YSYEKL. The TCR originated in a man younger than 30 with type 1 diabetes. This rearrangement joins TRBV4-1 to TRBJ2-1, with D perhaps given as TRBD1 or TRBD2 (6 bases each). Sequenced input: naive CD4+ T cells from blood. The CDR3 here is CASSQHVREQGNEQFF. The CDR3 bases are TGCGCCAGCAGCCAGCATGTCCGGGAGCAGGGGAATGAGCAGTTCTTC.